The source of this T cell receptor beta chain is a study of beta chain features in type 1 diabetes. cDNA synthesis used the whole RNA isolate, giving expressed TCRB sequences. The data were produced by immunoSEQ multiplex PCR, yet TCRdb's version contains in-frame clones alone and is incomplete. This sample has about 190,000 clones, with 7.5% to 8.5% found just once. General study findings and limits: Equally in patients and controls, PCR might preferentially amplify shorter templates. Moderately but significantly shorter TCRB CDR3s were found in Type 1 diabetes patients in all four CD4+ subsets. These data did not resolve whether HLA type affects TCRB rearrangement. VDJ junctions from type 1 diabetes patients carried fewer insertions and larger deletions.

Cell sorting via CD45RO/CCR7/CD25/CD127/CD95/CD27 was performed to obtain CD4+ naive, central memory, regulatory and stem cell-like memory cells. Germline V lookup: CDR1 SGHRS, CDR2 YFSETQ. V was clipped by 4 bases and J by 5 bases; unmatched bases: 6. The CDR3 covers 15 residues. This clone showed up just a few times. The antigen is undetermined. The sample has other DNA sequences that encode this CDR3 too. The clonotype comes from a man younger than 30 with type 1 diabetes. Material for sequencing was central memory CD4+ T cells from blood. The rearrangement joins TRBV5-1 to TRBJ2-5; 12 bases fit TRBD2. CDR3 amino acids: CASSPGLAGGETQYF. The CDR3 DNA follows: TGCGCCAGCAGCCCGGGCCTAGCGGGGGGGGAGACCCAGTACTTC.